This TCR beta chain was documented in a study of cytomegalovirus exposure and HLA in healthy donors. Sequencing used immunoSEQ multiplex PCR; TCRdb keeps in-frame clones, though not all of them. The sample comprises roughly 45,000 clones, about 93% of which are singletons, and approximately 8.1% rests with the top ten. General study findings and limits: The study put 160 or so TCR beta chains on its list as cytomegalovirus-associated.

Details on this clone: Its specificity is unknown.

V was clipped by 5 bases and J by 2 bases; unmatched bases: 13. The CDR3 has 17 amino acids. Germline V gene data show CDR1 as MDHEN and CDR2 as SYDVKM. The receptor was derived from a woman between 18 and 30 years old in good health and CMV-seropositive. The chain employs TRBV28 and TRBJ2-7; TRBD1 aligns across 9 bases. The specimen sequenced was PBMCs. The CDR3 DNA sequence: TGTGCCAGCAGTCCGGTAGCCCCGACAGGGGGGGCCTACGAGCAGTACTTC. This encodes CASSPVAPTGGAYEQYF.